This is a list of T cell receptor beta chains from one sample in a study of control samples from healthy donors and cancer patients. Profiling relied on immunoSEQ multiplex PCR, and the TCRdb table lists in-frame clones only, not all of them. The table records over 85,000 clones, about 91% of them present only once. The sequenced material came from blood. The receptors were sampled from a woman between 18 and 29 years old in good health. Both conserved end residues are part of each CDR3. A D gene is named only where the DNA matches it firmly. Expanded clones are given a class, and other clones once, few, many or no size at all.

J: TRBJ2-3; V: TRBV5-4; D: -; size: -; length: 17; CDR3: CASSLKVLARGTDTQYF; DNA: TGTGCCAGCAGCTTGAAGGTCCTGGCCCGAGGGACAGATACGCAGTATTTT
J: TRBJ2-2; V: TRBV14; D: -; size: -; length: 13; CDR3: CASRRMGAGELFF; DNA: TGTGCCAGCAGGCGTATGGGGGCCGGGGAGCTGTTTTTT
J: TRBJ2-1; V: TRBV7-6; D: -; size: -; length: 15; CDR3: CASSEYSGSYNEQFF; DNA: TGTGCCAGCAGCGAGTATAGCGGCTCCTACAATGAGCAGTTCTTC
J: TRBJ2-1; V: TRBV29-1; D: TRBD1; size: -; length: 15; CDR3: CSASGMGQVFNEQFF; DNA: TGCAGCGCGTCAGGAATGGGACAGGTATTCAATGAGCAGTTCTTC
J: TRBJ2-4; V: TRBV5-1; D: TRBD2; size: -; length: 15; CDR3: CASSSGLEAKNIQYF; DNA: TGCGCCAGCAGCTCGGGACTAGAAGCCAAAAACATTCAGTACTTC
J: TRBJ1-2; V: TRBV19; D: -; size: -; length: 17; CDR3: CASSIDNPGPYLYDYTF; DNA: TGTGCCAGTAGTATAGATAATCCGGGGCCCTACCTCTATGACTACACCTTC
J: TRBJ1-6; V: TRBV25-1; D: -; size: -; length: 12; CDR3: CASKGVGAPLHF; DNA: TGTGCCAGCAAAGGGGTAGGGGCACCCCTCCACTTT
J: TRBJ1-5; V: TRBV28; D: TRBD1; size: -; length: 16; CDR3: CASSPMIGQGRQPQHF; DNA: TGTGCCAGCAGTCCTATGATCGGACAGGGGAGGCAGCCCCAGCATTTT
J: TRBJ2-7; V: TRBV4-2; D: -; size: -; length: 16; CDR3: CASSQDWFDLRGEQYF; DNA: TGTGCCAGCAGCCAAGATTGGTTCGACTTGAGGGGAGAGCAGTACTTC
J: TRBJ1-2; V: TRBV24-1; D: -; size: -; length: 13; CDR3: CATGRGTGEGYTF; DNA: TGTGCCACCGGGCGCGGGACCGGTGAAGGCTACACCTTC
J: TRBJ1-1; V: TRBV24-1; D: -; size: -; length: 13; CDR3: CATSNLGFTEAFF; DNA: TGTGCCACCAGTAATTTGGGATTCACTGAAGCTTTCTTT
J: TRBJ1-1; V: TRBV9; D: -; size: -; length: 14; CDR3: CASSETLRGAEAFF; DNA: TGTGCCAGCAGCGAGACGCTGCGGGGCGCTGAAGCTTTCTTT
J: TRBJ2-5; V: TRBV6-6; D: -; size: -; length: 12; CDR3: CASSYGGETQYF; DNA: TGTGCCAGCAGTTACGGTGGGGAGACCCAGTACTTC
J: TRBJ2-3; V: TRBV4-1; D: TRBD2; size: -; length: 16; CDR3: CASSQEASGGADTQYF; DNA: TGCGCCAGCAGCCAAGAGGCTAGCGGGGGTGCAGATACGCAGTATTTT
J: TRBJ2-6; V: TRBV7-9; D: -; size: once; length: 15; CDR3: CASSLIVSGANVLTF; DNA: TGTGCCAGCAGCTTAATTGTCTCTGGGGCCAACGTCCTGACTTTC
J: TRBJ2-7; V: TRBV18; D: -; size: -; length: 12; CDR3: CASSPTDYEQYF; DNA: TGTGCCAGCTCACCGACGGACTACGAGCAGTACTTC
J: TRBJ2-3; V: TRBV29-1; D: -; size: -; length: 14; CDR3: CSVEVGTATDTQYF; DNA: TGCAGCGTTGAAGTAGGCACAGCCACAGATACGCAGTATTTT
J: TRBJ2-5; V: TRBV7-2; D: -; size: -; length: 14; CDR3: CASSHRDWSETQYF; DNA: TGTGCCAGCAGCCACCGGGACTGGTCCGAGACCCAGTACTTC
J: TRBJ2-3; V: TRBV19; D: -; size: -; length: 14; CDR3: CASSISSSTDTQYF; DNA: TGTGCCAGTAGTATCAGCAGCAGCACAGATACGCAGTATTTT
J: TRBJ1-4; V: TRBV7-9; D: -; size: -; length: 15; CDR3: CASSLGGTENEKLFF; DNA: TGTGCCAGCAGCTTAGGCGGCACCGAGAATGAAAAACTGTTTTTT
J: TRBJ2-1; V: TRBV27; D: TRBD1; size: -; length: 17; CDR3: CASVRDRAIFLYNEQFF; DNA: TGTGCCAGCGTCCGGGACAGGGCGATTTTCTTATACAATGAGCAGTTCTTC
J: TRBJ1-3; V: TRBV7-9; D: TRBD1; size: -; length: 14; CDR3: CASSQGQWANTIYF; DNA: TGTGCCAGCAGCCAGGGACAGTGGGCTAACACCATATATTTT
J: TRBJ2-3; V: TRBV9; D: TRBD2; size: -; length: 18; CDR3: CASSEEGLAGHSTDTQYF; DNA: TGTGCCAGCAGCGAAGAAGGGCTAGCGGGCCATAGCACAGATACGCAGTATTTT